This T cell receptor (beta chain) comes out of a study of shared clonotypes between healthy human individuals. General study findings and limits: Depth of sequencing was expected to influence donor clonotype sharing.

The V gene lost 2 bases and the J gene lost 3 bases, with 5 bases spanning the gap. The CDR3 loop spans 12 amino acids. Germline values: CDR1 MNHEY, CDR2 SVGAGI. This clone was detected once. Its matching antigen is unknown. As defined, naive CD8 cells were CD45RO-negative and positively selected for CCR7, with terminally differentiated effector memory CD45RA+ cells excluded. Here immunoSEQ multiplex PCR was the method, and the copy in TCRdb shows in-frame clones only, minus some. The sample lists hundreds of thousands of clones; 90% to 95% were seen once. Sequenced: naive CD8+ T cells sorted from blood. The TCR originated in a man between 25 and 39 years old in good health. This chain joins TRBV6-5 and TRBJ2-7; no firm D call. The CDR3 loop is CASSYGNYEQYF. The CDR3 coding sequence is TGTGCCAGCAGTTACGGCAACTACGAGCAGTACTTC.